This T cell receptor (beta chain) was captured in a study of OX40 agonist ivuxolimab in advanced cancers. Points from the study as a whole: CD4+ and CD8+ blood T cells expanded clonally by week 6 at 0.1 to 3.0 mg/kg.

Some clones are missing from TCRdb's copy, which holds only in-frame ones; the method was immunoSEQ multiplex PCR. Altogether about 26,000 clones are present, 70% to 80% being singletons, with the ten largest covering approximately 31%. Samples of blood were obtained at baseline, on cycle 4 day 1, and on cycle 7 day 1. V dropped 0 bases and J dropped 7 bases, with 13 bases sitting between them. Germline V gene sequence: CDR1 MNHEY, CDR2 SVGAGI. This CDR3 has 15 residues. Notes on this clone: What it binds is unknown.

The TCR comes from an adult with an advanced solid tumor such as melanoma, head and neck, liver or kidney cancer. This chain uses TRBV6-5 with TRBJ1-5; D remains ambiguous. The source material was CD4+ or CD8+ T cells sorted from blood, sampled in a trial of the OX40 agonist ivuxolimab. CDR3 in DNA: TGTGCCAGCAGTTACTCGAACGGACCTCTACAGCCCCAGCATTTT. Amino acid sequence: CASSYSNGPLQPQHF.